Listed below are T cell receptor beta chains from one sample, sequenced in a study of cytomegalovirus exposure and HLA in healthy donors. Measured with immunoSEQ multiplex PCR; TCRdb has only the in-frame clones, and not every one. This sample's table reports 140,000 or so clones. Sequencing was carried out using PBMCs. These receptors were obtained from a male donor in good health and CMV-seronegative. Both conserved end residues are part of each CDR3. A D gene is named only where the DNA matches it firmly.

cdr3_aa cdr3_nt j_call v_call d_call
CASSPRQGVSQPQHF TGTGCCAGCAGTCCACGACAGGGTGTAAGTCAGCCCCAGCATTTT TRBJ1-5 TRBV28 TRBD1
CASSPLLAGGGTDEQFF TGTGCCAGCTCACCCCTACTAGCGGGAGGAGGAACCGATGAGCAGTTCTTC TRBJ2-1 TRBV18 TRBD2
CASSPGTTRMNTEAFF TGTGCCAGCAGCCCCGGGACAACGAGAATGAACACTGAAGCTTTCTTT TRBJ1-1 TRBV28 .
CSVSGTGGDLVSNQPQHF TGCAGCGTTTCCGGGACAGGGGGAGATTTAGTTAGCAATCAGCCCCAGCATTTT TRBJ1-5 TRBV29-1 TRBD1
CASSRGAGPSYEQYF TGTGCCAGCAGCAGAGGCGCGGGGCCCTCCTACGAGCAGTACTTC TRBJ2-7 TRBV11-2 .
CASRKGHVSSYEQYF TGTGCCAGCAGGAAGGGGCACGTAAGCTCCTACGAGCAGTACTTC TRBJ2-7 TRBV7-8 .
CASSLGAGHYGYTF TGTGCCAGCAGCTTAGGGGCAGGGCACTATGGCTACACCTTC TRBJ1-2 TRBV7-9 .
CASSPLDRGYAEAFF TGTGCCAGTAGTCCGCTTGACAGGGGATACGCTGAAGCTTTCTTT TRBJ1-1 TRBV19 TRBD1
CASSFTGTSGGTDEQFF TGTGCCAGCAGCTTTACTGGGACTAGCGGGGGTACGGATGAGCAGTTCTTC TRBJ2-1 TRBV5-8 TRBD2
CASSPREGQTQYF TGTGCCAGCAGCCCCCGGGAAGGCCAGACCCAGTACTTC TRBJ2-5 TRBV9 .
CASSLGSGHINEQYF TGTGCCAGCAGTTTGGGTAGCGGGCACATTAACGAGCAGTACTTC TRBJ2-7 TRBV27 TRBD2
CASRVGLSGGEKLFF TGCGCCAGCAGGGTCGGACTTTCCGGAGGAGAAAAACTGTTTTTT TRBJ1-4 TRBV5-1 .
CASSESIRGEKLFF TGTGCCAGCAGTGAATCAATCCGGGGTGAAAAACTGTTTTTT TRBJ1-4 TRBV6-1 .
CASSSILGQGRYEQYF TGTGCCAGCAGTTCCATCCTCGGGCAGGGTCGCTACGAGCAGTACTTC TRBJ2-7 TRBV6-5 .
CASSLEDGGGEQYF TGTGCCAGCAGCTTAGAAGATGGCGGGGGCGAGCAGTACTTC TRBJ2-7 TRBV7-2 TRBD2
CASSYGGGFAYEQYF TGTGCCAGCAGTTACGGGGGGGGCTTTGCCTACGAGCAGTACTTC TRBJ2-7 TRBV6-5 .
CASSYGTSRNEQFF TGTGCCAGCAGTTACGGGACTAGCCGAAATGAGCAGTTCTTC TRBJ2-1 TRBV6-5 TRBD2
CASSPQGGRETEAFF TGTGCCAGCAGCCCACAGGGGGGTAGGGAGACTGAAGCTTTCTTT TRBJ1-1 TRBV9 TRBD1
CASSSDRGRKTQYF TGTGCCAGCAGCTCCGACAGGGGGCGAAAGACCCAGTACTTC TRBJ2-5 TRBV7-2 TRBD1
CASSFNRGRSYEQYF TGTGCCAGCAGCTTTAACAGGGGCCGCTCCTACGAGCAGTACTTC TRBJ2-7 TRBV7-2 TRBD1
CASTWGDYGYTF TGTGCCAGCACCTGGGGGGATTATGGCTACACCTTC TRBJ1-2 TRBV5-6 .
CASSRSGTQYF TGTGCCAGCAGTCGGAGCGGGACCCAGTACTTC TRBJ2-5 TRBV27 .
CASSLAGSEANTIYF TGCGCCAGCAGCTTGGCTGGTTCGGAGGCAAACACCATATATTTT TRBJ1-3 TRBV5-1 .
CASSALANTGELFF TGTGCCAGCAGCGCACTCGCGAACACCGGGGAGCTGTTTTTT TRBJ2-2 TRBV6-1 .
CASSSYTDTQYF TGTGCCAGCAGCTCCTATACAGATACGCAGTATTTT TRBJ2-3 TRBV7-9 .
CASRVRGTEAFF TGTGCCAGCAGGGTTAGGGGGACTGAAGCTTTCTTT TRBJ1-1 TRBV6-1 .
CASSPHREIDEQYF TGTGCCAGCAGCCCGCATCGGGAGATTGACGAGCAGTACTTC TRBJ2-7 TRBV7-9 .
CASSPGTSGYEQYF TGTGCCAGCAGCCCGGGGACTAGCGGATACGAGCAGTACTTC TRBJ2-7 TRBV6-5 TRBD2
CATSRDIGTGYQPQHF TGTGCCACCAGCAGAGATATCGGGACAGGGTATCAGCCCCAGCATTTT TRBJ1-5 TRBV15 TRBD1
CATRSFGAAQTPLHF TGTGCCACCCGTAGCTTTGGGGCAGCTCAAACACCCCTCCACTTT TRBJ1-6 TRBV10-3 .
CASSIAGQGGNTIYF TGTGCCAGTAGTATAGCCGGACAGGGCGGAAACACCATATATTTT TRBJ1-3 TRBV19 TRBD1
CASSQDGTTPLHF TGTGCCAGCAGCCAAGATGGAACGACTCCCCTCCACTTT TRBJ1-6 TRBV4-2 .
CASRLQPNTGELFF TGTGCCAGCAGATTACAGCCGAACACCGGGGAGCTGTTTTTT TRBJ2-2 TRBV6-4 .
CSVVSGQGGYGYTF TGCAGCGTTGTCTCGGGACAGGGTGGCTATGGCTACACCTTC TRBJ1-2 TRBV29-1 TRBD1
CASSPLVSGSGGELFF TGCGCCAGCAGCCCCTTGGTGTCCGGGTCGGGCGGGGAGCTGTTTTTT TRBJ2-2 TRBV5-1 .
CSVQGGHGYTF TGCAGCGTTCAGGGAGGGCATGGCTACACCTTC TRBJ1-2 TRBV29-1 .
CASSFEAVDTGELFF TGTGCCAGCAGCTTTGAAGCGGTTGACACCGGGGAGCTGTTTTTT TRBJ2-2 TRBV11-3 .